These T cell receptor beta chains were read from a single sample in a study of shared clonotypes between healthy human individuals. The table came from immunoSEQ multiplex PCR; TCRdb's copy has only in-frame clones and leaves some out. The data show some 2,100,000 clones, approximately 95% seen once. Material: naive CD4+ T cells sorted from blood. All receptors derive from a man aged 18-30 years in good health. CDR3s include the opening cysteine and the closing phenylalanine or tryptophan. Fields, in order: clone size, J gene, D gene, V gene, CDR3 DNA, CDR3 protein. D genes are given only for firm matches. Some rows mark clone size as missing; the rest say once, few, many or name a class of expanded clone.

NA,TRBJ1-5,NA,TRBV6-5,TGTGCCAGCAGTTACTCGGCAGGGCTAAATCAGCCCCAGCATTTT,CASSYSAGLNQPQHF
NA,TRBJ1-3,NA,TRBV5-1,TGCGCCAGCAGCCCAGATTCCTCTGGAAACACCATATATTTT,CASSPDSSGNTIYF
NA,TRBJ1-6,NA,TRBV30,TGTGCCTGGAACGGGAGGGAGCATTCACCCCTCCACTTT,CAWNGREHSPLHF
NA,TRBJ2-7,TRBD2,TRBV29-1,TGCAGCGTTGAAGATCTAGCGGGGGGGCCCTACGAGCAGTACTTC,CSVEDLAGGPYEQYF
NA,TRBJ2-7,NA,TRBV27,TGTGCCAGCAATTTAAAACCCGACGGATACGAGCAGTACTTC,CASNLKPDGYEQYF
NA,TRBJ1-2,NA,TRBV4-1,TGCGCCAGCAGCCAGGCCCCTAAGGACTATGGCTACACCTTC,CASSQAPKDYGYTF
NA,TRBJ1-2,TRBD1,TRBV6-6,TGTGCCAGCAGTTACCCCCCGGACAGGGGAGATGGCTACACCTTC,CASSYPPDRGDGYTF
NA,TRBJ2-3,NA,TRBV12-2,TGTGCAAGTCGCTTAGAGGGCACCGGGACTAGCGGGAGTAAGGTGACAGATACGCAGTATTTT,CASRLEGTGTSGSKVTDTQYF
NA,TRBJ2-4,NA,TRBV29-1,TGCAGCGCGAGGGGACTAGCCAAAAACATTCAGTACTTC,CSARGLAKNIQYF
NA,TRBJ2-1,NA,TRBV7-3,TGTGCCAGCAGCTCTGGGCCGTTTTCAGGACGGGTTTTCTTC,CASSSGPFSGRVFF
NA,TRBJ1-2,NA,TRBV18,TGTGCCAGCTCACTAGGGCAGACGAATCTCTATGGCTACACCTTC,CASSLGQTNLYGYTF
NA,TRBJ1-4,TRBD1,TRBV5-1,TGCGCCAGCAGCGACGGACAGGGAAATGAAAAACTGTTTTTT,CASSDGQGNEKLFF
NA,TRBJ2-3,TRBD2,TRBV11-2,TGTGCCAGCAGCGCGGGACTAGCGGGGCTGTTGTCTACAGATACGCAGTATTTT,CASSAGLAGLLSTDTQYF
NA,TRBJ2-2,NA,TRBV19,TGTGCCAGTAGTATTAAAGGTGCTCCCGGGGAGCTGTTTTTT,CASSIKGAPGELFF
NA,TRBJ1-4,NA,TRBV27,TGTGCCAGCAGCTTAAGAGAGCAGGGACCACAGACCGATGAAAAACTGTTTTTT,CASSLREQGPQTDEKLFF
NA,TRBJ2-7,TRBD1,TRBV10-2,TGCGCCAGCAGTGACCGGGACAGGGTCGTCGAGCAGTACTTC,CASSDRDRVVEQYF
NA,TRBJ2-1,NA,TRBV4-3,TGCGCCAGCAGCAGGGTGGCGGGAACGATCTACAATGAGCAGTTCTTC,CASSRVAGTIYNEQFF
NA,TRBJ2-2,TRBD1,TRBV5-4,TGTGCCAGCAGCCTAGGGACAGGGAGAACCGGGGAGCTGTTTTTT,CASSLGTGRTGELFF
NA,TRBJ1-1,TRBD1,TRBV7-3,TGTGCCAGCAGCAAGACAGGGGAAACTGAAGCTTTCTTT,CASSKTGETEAFF
NA,TRBJ2-1,TRBD1,TRBV11-3,TGTGCCAGCAGCCCAGGACAGGGGTTTATCAATGAGCAGTTCTTC,CASSPGQGFINEQFF
NA,TRBJ2-7,TRBD1,TRBV18,TGTGCCAGCTCACAGGGACAGGGGAGTTACGAGCAGTACTTC,CASSQGQGSYEQYF
NA,TRBJ2-7,TRBD2,TRBV6-5,TGTGCCAGCAGCCGGACTAGCGGACACGAGCAGTACTTC,CASSRTSGHEQYF
NA,TRBJ1-1,NA,TRBV19,TGTGCCACCTCCGGACAGCCGAACACTGAAGCTTTCTTT,CATSGQPNTEAFF
NA,TRBJ1-5,NA,TRBV6-1,TGTGCCAGCAGTGAAGACGGGGCTGGGCGCAATCAGCCCCAGCATTTT,CASSEDGAGRNQPQHF
NA,TRBJ1-5,NA,TRBV5-1,TGCGCCAGCAGCTTGGGACAGCCCAATCAGCCCCAGCATTTT,CASSLGQPNQPQHF
NA,TRBJ2-3,TRBD2,TRBV6-6,TGTGCCAGCAGTTACTCGAGCCTAGCGGGAGCAGATACGCAGTATTTT,CASSYSSLAGADTQYF
NA,TRBJ2-3,TRBD2,TRBV7-9,TGTGCCAGCAGTCCCGGGACTAGTAGCACAGATACGCAGTATTTT,CASSPGTSSTDTQYF
NA,TRBJ1-5,TRBD1,TRBV9,TGTGCCAGCAGCTCCGGACAGGGAGAAGGACAGCCCCAGCATTTT,CASSSGQGEGQPQHF
NA,TRBJ2-5,NA,TRBV7-8,TGTGCCAGCAGCGGTAAAGAGACCCAGTACTTC,CASSGKETQYF
NA,TRBJ2-1,TRBD1,TRBV5-4,TGTGCCAGCAGCCCCAGACCGGGACAGGGAGACAATGAGCAGTTCTTC,CASSPRPGQGDNEQFF
NA,TRBJ1-6,TRBD1,TRBV28,TGTGCCAGCAGCTCCCAGGGGGGATTTAATTCACCCCTCCACTTT,CASSSQGGFNSPLHF
once,TRBJ2-7,NA,TRBV18,TGTGCCAGCTCACGTTCGTCTTCACCATCCTACGAGCAGTACTTC,CASSRSSSPSYEQYF
NA,TRBJ1-5,TRBD1,TRBV9,TGTGCCAGCAGCGGAGGGACAGGGGGTGGTCAGCCCCAGCATTTT,CASSGGTGGGQPQHF
NA,TRBJ1-1,NA,TRBV2,TGTGCCAGTGAAGGGAGGGGAAGTAACACTGAAGCTTTCTTT,CASEGRGSNTEAFF
once,TRBJ1-4,NA,TRBV21-1,TGTGCCAGCAGCACCCCCGGACAGGGACAGGCTAATGAAAAACTGTTTTTT,CASSTPGQGQANEKLFF
NA,TRBJ2-3,NA,TRBV11-3,TGTGCCAGCAGCTCGCGGGGAGATACGCAGTATTTT,CASSSRGDTQYF
once,TRBJ2-7,TRBD1,TRBV25-1,TGTGCCAGCAGTGGCACCGGGACAGGGCTCGACGAGCAGTACTTC,CASSGTGTGLDEQYF
once,TRBJ2-4,TRBD1,TRBV28,TGTGCCAGCAGTTTGACAGGGATGGGAAACATTCAGTACTTC,CASSLTGMGNIQYF
NA,TRBJ2-7,NA,TRBV5-1,TGCGCCAGCAGCCCCGAGGGACTGAAGGGCTCCTACGAGCAGTACTTC,CASSPEGLKGSYEQYF
NA,TRBJ1-4,TRBD1,TRBV18,TGTGCCAGCTCACCACAACAGGGGGCGGGTGAAAAACTGTTTTTT,CASSPQQGAGEKLFF
NA,TRBJ1-5,TRBD1,TRBV2,TGTGCCAGCAGAGGGACAGGGGATCAGCCCCAGCATTTT,CASRGTGDQPQHF
NA,TRBJ1-1,TRBD1,TRBV10-3,TGTGCCACCGGGACAGGTCTTGAAGCTTTCTTT,CATGTGLEAFF
NA,TRBJ1-1,NA,TRBV5-4,TGTGCCAGCAGAAAAGAATTGAGGGGGACTGAAGCTTTCTTT,CASRKELRGTEAFF
NA,TRBJ2-1,TRBD2,TRBV2,TGTGCCAGCAGTGTTGGGACTAGCAGAAGTGAGCAGTTCTTC,CASSVGTSRSEQFF
NA,TRBJ1-1,NA,TRBV14,TGTGCCAGCAGCCACGGAACAAGGAACACTGAAGCTTTCTTT,CASSHGTRNTEAFF
NA,TRBJ1-2,NA,TRBV5-3,TGTGCCAGCTTGGACAGCAAAGGGAAAAACTATGGCTACACCTTC,CASLDSKGKNYGYTF